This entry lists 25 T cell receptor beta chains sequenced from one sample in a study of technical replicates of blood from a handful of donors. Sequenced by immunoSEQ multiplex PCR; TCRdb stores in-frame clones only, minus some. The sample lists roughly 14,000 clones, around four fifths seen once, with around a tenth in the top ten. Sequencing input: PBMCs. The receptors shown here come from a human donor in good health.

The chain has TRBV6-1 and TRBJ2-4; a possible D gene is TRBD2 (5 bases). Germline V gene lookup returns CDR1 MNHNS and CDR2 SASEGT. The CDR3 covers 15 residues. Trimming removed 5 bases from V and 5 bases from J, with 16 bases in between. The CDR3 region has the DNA TGTGCCAGCAGTCTTAAGGCCAGCGGTGAAAACATTCAGTACTTC. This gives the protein CASSLKASGENIQYF.

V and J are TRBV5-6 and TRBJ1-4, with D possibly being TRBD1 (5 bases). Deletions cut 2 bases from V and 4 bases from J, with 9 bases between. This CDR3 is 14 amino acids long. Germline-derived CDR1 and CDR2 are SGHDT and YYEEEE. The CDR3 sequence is CASSFSGDNEKLFF. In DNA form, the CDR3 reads TGTGCCAGCAGCTTTTCGGGGGATAATGAAAAACTGTTTTTT.

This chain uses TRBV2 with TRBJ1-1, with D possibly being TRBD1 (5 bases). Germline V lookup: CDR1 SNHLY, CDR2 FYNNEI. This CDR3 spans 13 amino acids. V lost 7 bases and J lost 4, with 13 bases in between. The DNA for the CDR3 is TGTGCCAGCATACGATTGGACATCACTGAAGCTTTCTTT. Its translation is CASIRLDITEAFF.

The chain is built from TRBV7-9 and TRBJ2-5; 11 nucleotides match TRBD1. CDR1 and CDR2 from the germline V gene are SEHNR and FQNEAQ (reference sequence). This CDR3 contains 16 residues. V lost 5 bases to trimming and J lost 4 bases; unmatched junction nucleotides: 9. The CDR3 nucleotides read TGTGCCAGCAGCGTCCCCCCGGGACAGGGGGGAGAGACCCAGTACTTC. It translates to CASSVPPGQGGETQYF.

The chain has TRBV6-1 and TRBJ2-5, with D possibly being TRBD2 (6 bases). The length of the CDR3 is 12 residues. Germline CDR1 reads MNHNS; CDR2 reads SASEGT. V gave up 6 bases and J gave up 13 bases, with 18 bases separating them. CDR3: CASRADGGESYF. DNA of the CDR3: TGTGCCAGCAGGGCCGATGGCGGGGAGTCGTACTTC.

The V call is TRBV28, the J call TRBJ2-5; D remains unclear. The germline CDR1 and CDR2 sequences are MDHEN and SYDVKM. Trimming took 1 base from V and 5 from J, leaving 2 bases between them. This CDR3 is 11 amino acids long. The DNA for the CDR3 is TGTGCCAGCAGTTTATCGGAGACCCAGTACTTC. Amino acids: CASSLSETQYF. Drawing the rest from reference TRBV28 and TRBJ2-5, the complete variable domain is DVKVTQSSRYLVKRTGEKVFLECVQDMDHENMFWYRQDPGLGLRLIYFSYDVKMKEKGDIPEGYSVSREKKERFSLILESASTNQTSMYLCASSLSETQYFGPGTRLLVL.

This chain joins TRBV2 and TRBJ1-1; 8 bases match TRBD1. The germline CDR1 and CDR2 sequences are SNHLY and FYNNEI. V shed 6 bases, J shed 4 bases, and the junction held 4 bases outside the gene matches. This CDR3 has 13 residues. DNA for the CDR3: TGTGCCAGCAGGCAGGGGGCGAGCACTGAAGCTTTCTTT. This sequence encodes CASRQGASTEAFF.

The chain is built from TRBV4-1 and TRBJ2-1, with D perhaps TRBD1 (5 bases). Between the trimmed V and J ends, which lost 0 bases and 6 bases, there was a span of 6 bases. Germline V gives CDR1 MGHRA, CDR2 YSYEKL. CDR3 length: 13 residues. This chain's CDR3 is CASSQDQGNEQFF. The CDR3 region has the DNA TGCGCCAGCAGCCAAGATCAGGGCAATGAGCAGTTCTTC.

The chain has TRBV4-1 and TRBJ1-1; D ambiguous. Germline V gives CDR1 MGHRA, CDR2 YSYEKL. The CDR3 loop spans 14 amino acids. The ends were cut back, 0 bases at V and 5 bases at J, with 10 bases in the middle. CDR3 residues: CASSQDRLLTEAFF. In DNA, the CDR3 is TGCGCCAGCAGCCAAGACCGCTTACTAACTGAAGCTTTCTTT.

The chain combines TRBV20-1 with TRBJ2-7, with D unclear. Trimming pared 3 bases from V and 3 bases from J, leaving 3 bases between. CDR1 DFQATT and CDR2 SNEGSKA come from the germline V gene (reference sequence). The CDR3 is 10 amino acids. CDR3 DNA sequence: TGCAGTGCTAGTCTCTACGAGCAGTACTTC. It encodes CSASLYEQYF.

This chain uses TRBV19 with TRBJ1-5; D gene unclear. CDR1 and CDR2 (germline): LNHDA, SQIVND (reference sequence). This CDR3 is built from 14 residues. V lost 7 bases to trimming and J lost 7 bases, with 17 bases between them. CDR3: CASTKGAGSQPQHF. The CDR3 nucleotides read TGTGCCAGTACCAAGGGAGCGGGTAGCCAGCCCCAGCATTTT.

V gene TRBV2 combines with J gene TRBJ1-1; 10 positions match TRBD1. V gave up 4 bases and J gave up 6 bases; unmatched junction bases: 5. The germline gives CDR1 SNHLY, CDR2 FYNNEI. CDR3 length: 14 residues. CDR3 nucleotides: TGTGCCAGCAGTGCCGCCGGGACAGGGGCTGAAGCTTTCTTT. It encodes CASSAAGTGAEAFF.

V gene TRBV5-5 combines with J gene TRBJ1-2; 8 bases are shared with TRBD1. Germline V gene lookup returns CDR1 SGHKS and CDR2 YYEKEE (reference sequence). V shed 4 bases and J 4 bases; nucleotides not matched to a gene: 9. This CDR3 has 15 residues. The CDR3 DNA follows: TGTGCCAGCAGCCCCCCCGGGACAGGCTCCTATGGCTACACCTTC. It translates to CASSPPGTGSYGYTF.

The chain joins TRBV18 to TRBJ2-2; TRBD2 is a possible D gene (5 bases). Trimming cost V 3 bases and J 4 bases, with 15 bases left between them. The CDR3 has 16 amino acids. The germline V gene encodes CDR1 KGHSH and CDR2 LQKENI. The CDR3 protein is CASSPPTGSSTGELFF. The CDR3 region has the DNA TGTGCCAGCTCACCCCCTACGGGATCGAGCACCGGGGAGCTGTTTTTT. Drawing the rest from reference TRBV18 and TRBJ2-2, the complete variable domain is NAGVMQNPRHLVRRRGQEARLRCSPMKGHSHVYWYRQLPEEGLKFMVYLQKENIIDESGMPKERFSAEFPKEGPSILRIQQVVRGDSAAYFCASSPPTGSSTGELFFGEGSRLTVL.

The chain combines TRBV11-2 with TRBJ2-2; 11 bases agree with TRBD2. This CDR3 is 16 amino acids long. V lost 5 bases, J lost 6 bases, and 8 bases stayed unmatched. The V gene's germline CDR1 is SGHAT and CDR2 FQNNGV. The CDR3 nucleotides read TGTGCCAGCAGCCGACTAGCGGGGACGAGAGCCGGGGAGCTGTTTTTT. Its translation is CASSRLAGTRAGELFF. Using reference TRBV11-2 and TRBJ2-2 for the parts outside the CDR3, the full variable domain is EAGVAQSPRYKIIEKRQSVAFWCNPISGHATLYWYQQILGQGPKLLIQFQNNGVVDDSQLPKDRFSAERLKGVDSTLKIQPAKLEDSAVYLCASSRLAGTRAGELFFGEGSRLTVL.

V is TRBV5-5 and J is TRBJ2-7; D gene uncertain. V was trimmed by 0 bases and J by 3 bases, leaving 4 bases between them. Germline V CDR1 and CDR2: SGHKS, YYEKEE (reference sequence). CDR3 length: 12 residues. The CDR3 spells CASSLDFYEQYF. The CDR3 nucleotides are TGTGCCAGCAGCTTGGACTTCTACGAGCAGTACTTC.

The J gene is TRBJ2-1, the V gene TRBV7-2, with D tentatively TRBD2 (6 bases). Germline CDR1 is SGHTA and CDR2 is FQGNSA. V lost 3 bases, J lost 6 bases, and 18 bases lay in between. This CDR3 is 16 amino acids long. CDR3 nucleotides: TGTGCCAGCAGCTTCCCCTGGGGGGACTGGGGCAATGAGCAGTTCTTC. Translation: CASSFPWGDWGNEQFF.

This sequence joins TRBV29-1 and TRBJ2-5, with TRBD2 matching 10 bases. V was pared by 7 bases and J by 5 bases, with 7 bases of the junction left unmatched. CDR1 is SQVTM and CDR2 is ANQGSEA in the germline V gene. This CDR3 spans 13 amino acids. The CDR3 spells CSAASGSVETQYF. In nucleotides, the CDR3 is TGCAGCGCCGCTAGCGGGAGTGTGGAGACCCAGTACTTC.

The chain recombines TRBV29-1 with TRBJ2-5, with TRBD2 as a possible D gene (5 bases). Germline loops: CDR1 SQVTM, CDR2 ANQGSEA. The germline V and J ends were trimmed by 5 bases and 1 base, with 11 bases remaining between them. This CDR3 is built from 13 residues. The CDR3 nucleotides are TGCAGCGTTCAACTAGGGCTCCAAGAGACCCAGTACTTC. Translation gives CSVQLGLQETQYF.

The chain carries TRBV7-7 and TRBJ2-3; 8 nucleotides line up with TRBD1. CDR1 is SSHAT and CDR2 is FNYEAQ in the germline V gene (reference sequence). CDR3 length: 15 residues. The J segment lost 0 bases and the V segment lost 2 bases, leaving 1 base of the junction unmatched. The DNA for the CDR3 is TGTGCCAGCAGCTTACAGGGGGCAAGCACAGATACGCAGTATTTT. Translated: CASSLQGASTDTQYF.

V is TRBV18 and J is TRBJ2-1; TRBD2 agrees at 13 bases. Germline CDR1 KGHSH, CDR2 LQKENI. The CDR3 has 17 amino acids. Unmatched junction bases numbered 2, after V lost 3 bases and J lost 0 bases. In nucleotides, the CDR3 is TGTGCCAGCTCACCGCGGACTAGCGGGAGCTCCTACAATGAGCAGTTCTTC. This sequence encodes CASSPRTSGSSYNEQFF. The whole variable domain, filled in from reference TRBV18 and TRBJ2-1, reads NAGVMQNPRHLVRRRGQEARLRCSPMKGHSHVYWYRQLPEEGLKFMVYLQKENIIDESGMPKERFSAEFPKEGPSILRIQQVVRGDSAAYFCASSPRTSGSSYNEQFFGPGTRLTVL.

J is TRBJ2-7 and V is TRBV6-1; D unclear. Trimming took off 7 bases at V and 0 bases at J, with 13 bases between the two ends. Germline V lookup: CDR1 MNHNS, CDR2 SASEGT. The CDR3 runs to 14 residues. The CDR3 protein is CASKGTENSYEQYF. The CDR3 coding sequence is TGTGCCAGCAAAGGAACAGAGAACTCCTACGAGCAGTACTTC.

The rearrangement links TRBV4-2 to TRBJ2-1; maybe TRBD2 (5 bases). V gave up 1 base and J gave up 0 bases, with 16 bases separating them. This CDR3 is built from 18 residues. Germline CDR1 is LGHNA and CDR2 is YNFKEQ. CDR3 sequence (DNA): TGTGCCAGCAGCCAAGCCCCCGGACTGGCGAGCTCCTACAATGAGCAGTTCTTC. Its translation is CASSQAPGLASSYNEQFF.

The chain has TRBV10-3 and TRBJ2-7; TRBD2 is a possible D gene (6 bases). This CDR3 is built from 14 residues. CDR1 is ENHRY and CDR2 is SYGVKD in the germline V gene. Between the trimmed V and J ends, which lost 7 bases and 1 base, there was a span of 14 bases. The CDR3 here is CAIKTGTFSYEQYF. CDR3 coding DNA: TGTGCCATCAAAACCGGGACTTTTTCCTACGAGCAGTACTTC.

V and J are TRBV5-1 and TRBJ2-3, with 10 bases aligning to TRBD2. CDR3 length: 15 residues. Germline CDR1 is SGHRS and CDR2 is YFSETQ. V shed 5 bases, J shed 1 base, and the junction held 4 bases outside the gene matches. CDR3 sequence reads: CASSTGLAGTDTQYF. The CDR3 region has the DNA TGCGCCAGCAGTACAGGACTAGCGGGCACAGATACGCAGTATTTT.